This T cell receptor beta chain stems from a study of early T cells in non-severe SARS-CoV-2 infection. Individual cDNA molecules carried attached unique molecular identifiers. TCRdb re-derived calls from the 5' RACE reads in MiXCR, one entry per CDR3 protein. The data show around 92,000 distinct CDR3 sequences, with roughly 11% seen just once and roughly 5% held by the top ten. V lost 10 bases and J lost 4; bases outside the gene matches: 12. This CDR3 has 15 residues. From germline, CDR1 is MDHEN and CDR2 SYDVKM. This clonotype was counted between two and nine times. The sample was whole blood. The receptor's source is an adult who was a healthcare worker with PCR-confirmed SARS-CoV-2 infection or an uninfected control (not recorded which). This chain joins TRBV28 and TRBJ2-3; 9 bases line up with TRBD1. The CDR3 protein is CATTAGTGWADTQYF. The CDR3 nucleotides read TGTGCCACCACAGCTGGGACAGGGTGGGCAGATACGCAGTATTTT.